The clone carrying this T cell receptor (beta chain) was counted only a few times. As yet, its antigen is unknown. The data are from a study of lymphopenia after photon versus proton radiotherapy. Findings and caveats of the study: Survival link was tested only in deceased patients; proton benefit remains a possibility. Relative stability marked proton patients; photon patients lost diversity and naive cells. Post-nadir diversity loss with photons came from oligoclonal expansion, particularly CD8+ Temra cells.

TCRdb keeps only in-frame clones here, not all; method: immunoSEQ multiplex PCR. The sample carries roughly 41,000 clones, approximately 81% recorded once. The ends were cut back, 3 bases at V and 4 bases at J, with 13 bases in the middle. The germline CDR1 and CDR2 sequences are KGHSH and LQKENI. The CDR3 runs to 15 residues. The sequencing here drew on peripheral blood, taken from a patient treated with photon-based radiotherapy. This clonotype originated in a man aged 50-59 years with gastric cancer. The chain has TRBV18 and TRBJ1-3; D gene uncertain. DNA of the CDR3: TGTGCCAGCTCACCCCCCGGGAGGACGGGAAACACCATATATTTT. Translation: CASSPPGRTGNTIYF.